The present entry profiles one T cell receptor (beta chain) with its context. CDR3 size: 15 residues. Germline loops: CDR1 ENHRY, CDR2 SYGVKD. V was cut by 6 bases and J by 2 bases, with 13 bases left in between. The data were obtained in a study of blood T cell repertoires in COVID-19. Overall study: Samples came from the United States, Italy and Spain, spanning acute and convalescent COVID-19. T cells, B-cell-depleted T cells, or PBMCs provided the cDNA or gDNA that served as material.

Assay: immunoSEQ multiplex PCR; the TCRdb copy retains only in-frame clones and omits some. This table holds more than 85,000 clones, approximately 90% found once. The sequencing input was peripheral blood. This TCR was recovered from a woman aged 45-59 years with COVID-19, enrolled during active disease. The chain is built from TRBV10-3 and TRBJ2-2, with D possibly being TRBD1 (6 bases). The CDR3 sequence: CAIRNRDTNTGELFF. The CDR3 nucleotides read TGTGCCATCAGAAACCGGGACACTAACACCGGGGAGCTGTTTTTT.